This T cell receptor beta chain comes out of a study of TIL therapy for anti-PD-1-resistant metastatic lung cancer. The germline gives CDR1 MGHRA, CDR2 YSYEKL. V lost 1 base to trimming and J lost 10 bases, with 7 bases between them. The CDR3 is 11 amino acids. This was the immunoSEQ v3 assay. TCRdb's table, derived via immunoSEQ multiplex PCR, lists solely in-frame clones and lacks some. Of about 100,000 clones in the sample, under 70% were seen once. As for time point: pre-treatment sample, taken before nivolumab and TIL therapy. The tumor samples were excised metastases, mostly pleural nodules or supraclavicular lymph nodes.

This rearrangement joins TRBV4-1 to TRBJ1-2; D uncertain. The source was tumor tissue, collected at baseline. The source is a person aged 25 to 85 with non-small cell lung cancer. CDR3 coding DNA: TGCGCCAGCAGCCAAGGTTTATTCTACACCTTC. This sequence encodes CASSQGLFYTF.